One T cell receptor beta chain is described in this entry. Its antigen is as yet unknown. This sample includes further DNA sequences coding for the same CDR3. Profiled with immunoSEQ multiplex PCR; TCRdb holds only in-frame clones, not every one. The sample includes hundreds of thousands of clones, around 96% seen only once; the top ten take over 0.1%. This entry comes from a study of shared clonotypes between healthy human individuals. Study-level background: There were three CD4 naive, three CD4 memory, two CD8 naive and one CD8 memory plates per donor. Notes on the study in general: Clonotype sharing among the donors was expected to vary with sequencing depth. Limited genetic and exposure-history diversity came from having few donors. What naive subsets generally showed was a larger estimated richness than memory subsets showed.

CDR3 length equals 13 residues. Germline V gene lookup returns CDR1 SEHNR and CDR2 FQNEAQ (reference sequence). V shed 5 bases, J shed 3 bases, and the junction held 2 bases outside the gene matches. In the naive CD8 group, cells lacked CD45RO and were positively selected for CCR7, so terminally differentiated effector memory CD45RA+ cells were left out. The specimen sequenced was naive CD8+ T cells sorted from blood. This chain connects TRBV7-9 to TRBJ2-7; 9 nucleotides line up with TRBD2. This clonotype was obtained from a woman aged 25 to 39 in good health. In DNA form, the CDR3 reads TGTGCCAGCAGCCTGACTAGCGGCTACGAGCAGTACTTC. This translates into CASSLTSGYEQYF.